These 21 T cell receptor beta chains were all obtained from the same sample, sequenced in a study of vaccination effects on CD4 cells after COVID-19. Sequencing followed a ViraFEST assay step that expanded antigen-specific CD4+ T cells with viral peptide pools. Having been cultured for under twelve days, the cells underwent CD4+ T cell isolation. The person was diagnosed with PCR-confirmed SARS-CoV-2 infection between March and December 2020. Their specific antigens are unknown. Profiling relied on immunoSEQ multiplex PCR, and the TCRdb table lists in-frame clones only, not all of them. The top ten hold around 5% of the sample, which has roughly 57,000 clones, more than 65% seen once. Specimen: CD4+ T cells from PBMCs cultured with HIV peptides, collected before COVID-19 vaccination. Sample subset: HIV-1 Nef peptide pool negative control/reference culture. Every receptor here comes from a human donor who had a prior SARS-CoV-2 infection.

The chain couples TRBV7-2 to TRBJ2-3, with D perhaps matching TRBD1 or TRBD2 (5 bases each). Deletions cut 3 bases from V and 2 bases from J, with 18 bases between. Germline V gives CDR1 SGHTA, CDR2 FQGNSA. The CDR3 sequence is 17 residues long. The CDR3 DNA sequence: TGTGCCAGCAGCTTCTCCGGGGCTGGGTCCAACACAGATACGCAGTATTTT. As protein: CASSFSGAGSNTDTQYF.

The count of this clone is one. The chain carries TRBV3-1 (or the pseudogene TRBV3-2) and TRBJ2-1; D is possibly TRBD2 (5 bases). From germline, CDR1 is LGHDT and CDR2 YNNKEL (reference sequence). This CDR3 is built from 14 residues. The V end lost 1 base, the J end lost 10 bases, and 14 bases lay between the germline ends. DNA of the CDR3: TGTGCCAGCAGCCAAGTCGGAGGAAGCCAAGAGCAGTTCTTC. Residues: CASSQVGGSQEQFF.

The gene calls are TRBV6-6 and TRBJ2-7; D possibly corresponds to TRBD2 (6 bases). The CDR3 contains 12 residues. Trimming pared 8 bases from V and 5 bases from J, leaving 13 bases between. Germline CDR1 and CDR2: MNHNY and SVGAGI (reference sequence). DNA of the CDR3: TGTGCCAGCTCCGGGGGAGGCAACGAGCAGTACTTC. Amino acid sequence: CASSGGGNEQYF.

CDR3 DNA sequence: TGTGCCAGCAGTCTCAACTATGGCTACACCTTC. This encodes CASSLNYGYTF. The gene calls are TRBV6-1 and TRBJ1-2; D is undetermined. The V and J ends lost 5 bases and 2 bases respectively, with 3 bases between them. Germline CDR1 is MNHNS and CDR2 is SASEGT. The CDR3 has 11 amino acids.

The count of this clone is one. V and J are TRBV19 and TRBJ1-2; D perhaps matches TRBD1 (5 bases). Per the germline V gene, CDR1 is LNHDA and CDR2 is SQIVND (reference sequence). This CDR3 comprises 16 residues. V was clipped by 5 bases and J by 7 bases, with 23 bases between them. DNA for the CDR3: TGTGCCAGTAGTTCTCACCGGGACGGGGACCTCTTTGGCTACACCTTC. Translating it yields CASSSHRDGDLFGYTF.

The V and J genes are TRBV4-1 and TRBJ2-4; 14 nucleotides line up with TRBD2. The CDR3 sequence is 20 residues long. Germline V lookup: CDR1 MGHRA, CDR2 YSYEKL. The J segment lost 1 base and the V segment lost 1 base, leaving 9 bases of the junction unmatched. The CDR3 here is CASSQGGLAGGWGAKNIQYF. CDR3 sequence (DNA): TGCGCCAGCAGCCAAGGTGGACTAGCGGGAGGATGGGGGGCCAAAAACATTCAGTACTTC.

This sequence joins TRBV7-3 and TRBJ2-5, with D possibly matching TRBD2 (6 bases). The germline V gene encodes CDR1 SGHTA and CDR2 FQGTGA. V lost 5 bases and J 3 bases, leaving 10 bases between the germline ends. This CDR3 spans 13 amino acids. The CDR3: CASSPAGKETQYF. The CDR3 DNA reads TGTGCCAGCAGCCCCGCGGGAAAAGAGACCCAGTACTTC.

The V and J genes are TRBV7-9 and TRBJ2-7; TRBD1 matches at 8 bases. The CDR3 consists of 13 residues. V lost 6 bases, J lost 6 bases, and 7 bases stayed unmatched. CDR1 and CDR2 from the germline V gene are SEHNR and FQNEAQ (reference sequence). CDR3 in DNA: TGTGCCAGCAGACAGACAGGGGTGGTCGAGCAGTACTTC. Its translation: CASRQTGVVEQYF.

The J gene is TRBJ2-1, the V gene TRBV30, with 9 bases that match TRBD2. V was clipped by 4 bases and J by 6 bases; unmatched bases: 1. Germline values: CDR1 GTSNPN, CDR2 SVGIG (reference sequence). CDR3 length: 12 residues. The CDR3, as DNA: TGTGCCTGGACTAGCGGGGTCAATGAGCAGTTCTTC. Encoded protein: CAWTSGVNEQFF.

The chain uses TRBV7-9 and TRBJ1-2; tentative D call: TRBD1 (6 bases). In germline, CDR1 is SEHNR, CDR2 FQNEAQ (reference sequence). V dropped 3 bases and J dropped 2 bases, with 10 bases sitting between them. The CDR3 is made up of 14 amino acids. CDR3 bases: TGTGCCAGCAGCTTGTCGGGGGCCAACTATGGCTACACCTTC. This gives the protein CASSLSGANYGYTF.

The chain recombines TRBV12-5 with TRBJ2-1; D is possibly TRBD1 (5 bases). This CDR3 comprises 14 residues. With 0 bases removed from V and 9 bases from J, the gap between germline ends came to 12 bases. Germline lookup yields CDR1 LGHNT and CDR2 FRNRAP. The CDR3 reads CASGLVGAPSEQFF. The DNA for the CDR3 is TGTGCTAGTGGTTTGGTAGGGGCCCCGAGTGAGCAGTTCTTC.

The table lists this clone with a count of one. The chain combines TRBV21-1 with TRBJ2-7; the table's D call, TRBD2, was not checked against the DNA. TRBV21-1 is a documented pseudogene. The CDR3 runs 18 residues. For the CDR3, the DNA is TGTGCCAGCAGCATAAGGCTAGCGGGGGGTCGTAGCTCCTACGAGCAGTACTTC. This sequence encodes CASSIRLAGGRSSYEQYF.

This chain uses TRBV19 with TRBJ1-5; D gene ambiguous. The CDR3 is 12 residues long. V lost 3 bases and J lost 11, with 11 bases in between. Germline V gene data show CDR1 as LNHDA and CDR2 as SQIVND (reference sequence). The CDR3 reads CASSMDVRAQHF. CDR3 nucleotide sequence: TGTGCCAGTAGTATGGATGTTCGTGCCCAGCATTTT.

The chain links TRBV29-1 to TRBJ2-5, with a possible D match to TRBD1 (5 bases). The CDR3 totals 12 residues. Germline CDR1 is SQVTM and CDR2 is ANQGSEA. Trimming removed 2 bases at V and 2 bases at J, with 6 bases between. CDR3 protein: CSVEQGQETQYF. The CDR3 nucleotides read TGCAGCGTTGAACAGGGACAAGAGACCCAGTACTTC.

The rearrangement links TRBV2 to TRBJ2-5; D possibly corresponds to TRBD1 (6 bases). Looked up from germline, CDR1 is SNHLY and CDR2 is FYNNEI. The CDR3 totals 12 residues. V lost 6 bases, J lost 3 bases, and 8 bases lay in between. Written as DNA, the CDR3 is TGTGCCAGCAGCGCAGGGGAAGAGACCCAGTACTTC. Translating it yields CASSAGEETQYF.

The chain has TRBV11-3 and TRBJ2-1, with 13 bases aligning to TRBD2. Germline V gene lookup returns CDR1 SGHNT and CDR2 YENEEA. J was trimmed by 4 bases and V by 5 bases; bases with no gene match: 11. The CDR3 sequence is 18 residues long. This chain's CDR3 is CASSTRTSGSIIYNEQFF. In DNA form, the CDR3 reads TGTGCCAGCAGCACGCGGACTAGCGGGAGTATTATTTACAATGAGCAGTTCTTC.

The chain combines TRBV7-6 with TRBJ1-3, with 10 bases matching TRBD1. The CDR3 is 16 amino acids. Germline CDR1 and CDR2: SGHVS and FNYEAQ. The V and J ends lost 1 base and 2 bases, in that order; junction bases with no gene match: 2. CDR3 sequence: CASSLEGQGAGNTIYF. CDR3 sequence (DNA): TGTGCCAGCAGCTTAGAAGGACAGGGGGCTGGAAACACCATATATTTT.

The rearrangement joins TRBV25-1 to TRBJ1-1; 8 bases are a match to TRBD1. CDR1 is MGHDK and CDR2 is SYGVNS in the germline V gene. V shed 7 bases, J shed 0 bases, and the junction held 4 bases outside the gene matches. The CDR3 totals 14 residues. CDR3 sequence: CASTRQGMNTEAFF. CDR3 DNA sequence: TGTGCCAGCACCCGACAGGGGATGAACACTGAAGCTTTCTTT.

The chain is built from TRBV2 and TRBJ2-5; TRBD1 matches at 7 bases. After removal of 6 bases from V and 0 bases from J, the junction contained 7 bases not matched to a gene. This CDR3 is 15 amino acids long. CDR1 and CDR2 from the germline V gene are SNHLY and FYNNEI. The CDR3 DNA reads TGTGCCAGCAGCATAATGACAGGGCACCAAGAGACCCAGTACTTC. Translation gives CASSIMTGHQETQYF.

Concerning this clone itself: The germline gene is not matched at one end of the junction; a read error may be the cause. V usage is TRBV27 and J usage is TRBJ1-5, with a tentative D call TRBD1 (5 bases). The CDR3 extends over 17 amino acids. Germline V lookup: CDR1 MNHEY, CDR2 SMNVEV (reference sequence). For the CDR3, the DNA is TGTGCGAGCAAGGGTTCGGGACTCAGACCCTGGAGTCAGCCCCAGCATTTT. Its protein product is CASKGSGLRPWSQPQHF.

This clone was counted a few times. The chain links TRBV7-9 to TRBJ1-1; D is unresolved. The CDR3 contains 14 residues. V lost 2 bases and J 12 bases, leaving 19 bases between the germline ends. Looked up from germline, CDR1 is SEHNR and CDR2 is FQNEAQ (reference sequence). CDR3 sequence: CASSLSSISGGTFF. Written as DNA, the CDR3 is TGTGCCAGCAGCTTAAGTTCTATCTCCGGTGGTACTTTCTTT.